Listed below are T cell receptor beta chains from one sample, sequenced in a study of CD8 T cells in ankylosing spondylitis. TCRdb re-derived calls from the 5' RACE reads in MiXCR, one entry per CDR3 protein. The table lists hundreds of thousands of distinct CDR3 sequences, more than 25% of them singletons. Sequencing was performed on blood, either unsorted or a sorted T cell fraction (not recorded which). The receptors were sampled from a male donor with ankylosing spondylitis or in good health (not recorded which). Each CDR3 is given with its conserved first and last residue. The order of the fields is clone size, D gene, V gene, J gene, CDR3 protein, CDR3 DNA. A D gene is named only where the DNA matches it firmly. Not all rows give a size; the values are once, few, many and, for expanded clones, a class.

NA	NA	TRBV6-5	TRBJ1-2	CASSSTGRYGYTF	TGTGCCAGCAGTTCTACAGGACGTTATGGCTACACCTTC
NA	NA	TRBV20-1	TRBJ2-5	CSARVGGSQETQYF	TGCAGTGCTAGAGTGGGGGGATCCCAAGAGACCCAGTACTTC
NA	TRBD1	TRBV20-1	TRBJ2-1	CSAAPGDRVINEQFF	TGCAGTGCTGCCCCCGGGGACAGGGTAATCAATGAGCAGTTCTTC
NA	NA	TRBV5-1	TRBJ2-7	CASSLERSEQYF	TGCGCCAGCAGCTTGGAGCGTAGCGAGCAGTACTTC
NA	TRBD1	TRBV7-6	TRBJ2-3	CASSRQGAPSTDTQYF	TGTGCCAGCAGCCGACAGGGGGCTCCTAGCACAGATACGCAGTATTTT
NA	NA	TRBV18	TRBJ2-1	CASSLPGSLNEQFF	TGTGCCAGCTCACTACCCGGGTCCCTCAATGAGCAGTTCTTC
NA	NA	TRBV4-1	TRBJ1-3	CASSQGYSGNTIYF	TGCGCCAGCAGCCAAGGGTACTCTGGAAACACCATATATTTT
NA	NA	TRBV5-1	TRBJ2-3	CASSSGGSAADTQYF	TGCGCCAGCAGCTCGGGTGGGTCGGCAGCAGATACGCAGTATTTT
NA	NA	TRBV14	TRBJ2-2	CASSPYRDTGELFF	TGTGCCAGCAGCCCATACAGGGACACCGGGGAGCTGTTTTTT
NA	TRBD2	TRBV9	TRBJ2-7	CASSVGGVPYEQYF	TGTGCCAGCAGCGTTGGGGGGGTTCCCTACGAGCAGTACTTC
few	NA	TRBV3-1	TRBJ2-3	CASSQYRADTQYF	TGTGCCAGCAGCCAATATCGGGCAGATACGCAGTATTTT
NA	NA	TRBV10-3	TRBJ2-1	CAIRPGGSYNEQFF	TGTGCCATCCGCCCCGGGGGTAGCTACAATGAGCAGTTCTTC
NA	NA	TRBV11-3	TRBJ2-3	CASSFGRAEDTQYF	TGTGCCAGCAGCTTTGGGCGGGCGGAGGATACGCAGTATTTT
few	TRBD1	TRBV15	TRBJ2-7	CATSRRQGYEQYF	TGTGCCACCAGCAGAAGACAGGGGTACGAGCAGTACTTC
NA	TRBD1	TRBV18	TRBJ2-7	CASSPQSTGDEQYF	TGTGCCAGCTCACCACAGTCGACAGGGGATGAGCAGTACTTC
NA	NA	TRBV12-3/TRBV12-4	TRBJ2-3	CASSSGGQTDTQYF	TGTGCCAGCAGTTCCGGTGGGCAGACGGATACGCAGTATTTT
NA	NA	TRBV4-2	TRBJ1-2	CASSQDLEGVHGYTF	TGTGCCAGCAGCCAAGATTTGGAGGGGGTACATGGCTACACCTTC
few	TRBD1	TRBV12-3/TRBV12-4	TRBJ2-7	CASSLSDRAEQYF	TGTGCCAGCAGTTTGTCGGACAGGGCCGAGCAGTACTTC
NA	TRBD2	TRBV20-1	TRBJ2-3	CSALDGRGGTDTQYF	TGCAGTGCCCTCGATGGGCGGGGGGGCACAGATACGCAGTATTTT
few	TRBD1	TRBV6-1	TRBJ2-1	CASSPSRGLLKNEQFF	TGTGCCAGCAGTCCATCTAGGGGGCTCTTAAAAAATGAGCAGTTCTTC
NA	TRBD2	TRBV27	TRBJ2-1	CASSPDSGGYNEQFF	TGTGCCAGCAGTCCAGATAGCGGGGGGTACAATGAGCAGTTCTTC
NA	TRBD1	TRBV9	TRBJ1-2	CASSVDGQVVYGYTF	TGTGCCAGCAGCGTCGACGGACAGGTCGTCTATGGCTACACCTTC
NA	TRBD2	TRBV6-1	TRBJ2-1	CASMDGGASYNEQFF	TGTGCCAGCATGGACGGGGGGGCGTCCTACAATGAGCAGTTCTTC
few	NA	TRBV5-1	TRBJ2-3	CASSLLTPTDTQYF	TGCGCCAGCAGCCTACTAACACCCACAGATACGCAGTATTTT
NA	NA	TRBV11-2	TRBJ2-2	CASSFRQGVSTAGELFF	TGTGCCAGCAGCTTCAGGCAGGGCGTTTCGACCGCCGGGGAGCTGTTTTTT
NA	NA	TRBV12-3/TRBV12-4	TRBJ1-2	CASSLFSGLGYTF	TGTGCCAGCAGTTTGTTTTCGGGACTGGGCTACACCTTC
NA	TRBD2	TRBV4-2	TRBJ2-3	CASSQEFSGGPTDTQYF	TGTGCCAGCAGCCAAGAATTTAGCGGGGGCCCCACAGATACGCAGTATTTT
few	NA	TRBV7-6	TRBJ2-7	CASSLAGEGTYEQYF	TGTGCCAGCAGCTTAGCTGGCGAGGGAACTTACGAGCAGTACTTC
few	TRBD2	TRBV7-8	TRBJ2-3	CASSPGTSGGLTDTQYF	TGTGCCAGCAGCCCAGGGACTAGCGGGGGGCTTACAGATACGCAGTATTTT
NA	NA	TRBV20-1	TRBJ2-4	CSASTGIAKNSQYF	TGCAGTGCTAGTACCGGGATAGCCAAAAACAGTCAGTACTTC
NA	TRBD1	TRBV12-3/TRBV12-4	TRBJ2-7	CASTPGTVDYEQYF	TGTGCCAGCACCCCCGGGACAGTAGATTACGAGCAGTACTTC
NA	NA	TRBV7-9	TRBJ1-6	CASSDMGSPLHF	TGTGCCAGCAGCGATATGGGTTCACCCCTCCACTTT
few	TRBD1	TRBV5-1	TRBJ1-1	CASSLLQGADTEAFF	TGCGCCAGCAGCTTACTACAGGGGGCCGACACTGAAGCTTTCTTT
NA	TRBD2	TRBV11-2	TRBJ2-1	CASSLGTSGSYNEQFF	TGTGCCAGCAGCCTAGGGACTAGCGGGAGCTACAATGAGCAGTTCTTC
NA	NA	TRBV5-5	TRBJ2-7	CASRWGEGTYEQYF	TGTGCCAGCAGATGGGGGGAAGGGACCTACGAGCAGTACTTC
NA	NA	TRBV11-2	TRBJ1-4	CASSFSRGEGKLFF	TGTGCCAGCAGCTTCTCCAGGGGAGAGGGAAAACTGTTTTTT
NA	NA	TRBV20-1	TRBJ1-1	CSARDLGGRVEAFF	TGCAGTGCTAGAGATTTGGGTGGGCGTGTGGAAGCTTTCTTT
few	NA	TRBV29-1	TRBJ2-3	CSVEKGVTQYF	TGCAGCGTTGAAAAGGGTGTTACGCAGTATTTT